This T cell receptor (beta chain) was found in a study of cytomegalovirus exposure and HLA in healthy donors. Study-wide results and limits: No immune exposure information besides CMV serostatus was available.

Germline V CDR1 and CDR2: SGHDT, YYEEEE. V dropped 0 bases and J dropped 2 bases, with 6 bases sitting between them. The CDR3 extends over 13 amino acids. The PCR used 60 Vbeta and 13 Jbeta primers. This table comes from immunoSEQ multiplex PCR, and its TCRdb copy is limited to in-frame clones, with some not included. The data contain over 120,000 clones, approximately 80% of them singletons. Worth noting for this clone: The antigen is unknown.

The sequenced sample consisted of PBMCs. The sequence derives from a man in his forties or fifties in good health and CMV-seronegative. The J gene is TRBJ2-7, the V gene TRBV5-6; D remains unclear. The CDR3 sequence is CASSLVSTYEQYF. CDR3 nucleotide sequence: TGTGCCAGCAGCTTGGTGTCTACCTACGAGCAGTACTTC.